A single sample is the source of the 26 T cell receptor beta chains below, sequenced in a study of blood T cell repertoires in COVID-19. The repertoire was sequenced with immunoSEQ multiplex PCR; TCRdb's copy has only in-frame clones and lacks some. The sample records roughly 110,000 clones, 76% being singletons. Sequenced input: peripheral blood. These receptors were collected from an elderly man with COVID-19, enrolled during active disease.

J is TRBJ1-2 and V is TRBV27; D is possibly TRBD1 (5 bases). This CDR3 has 16 residues. With 0 bases removed from V and 6 bases from J, the gap between germline ends came to 17 bases. Germline CDR1 is MNHEY and CDR2 is SMNVEV (reference sequence). The CDR3 region is CASSLSIRGRGNGYTF. CDR3 bases: TGTGCCAGCAGTTTATCGATTCGGGGGAGGGGCAATGGCTACACCTTC.

The chain couples TRBV21-1 to TRBJ2-7; the table's D call of TRBD2 was not tested on the DNA. TRBV21-1 is given as a pseudogene. The CDR3 runs 16 residues. In DNA, the CDR3 is TGTGCCAGCATCGGGCGAGGGGACTCGTCCTCCTACGAGCAGTACTTC. Translating gives CASIGRGDSSSYEQYF.

V is TRBV5-1 and J is TRBJ2-2; maybe TRBD2 (5 bases). CDR3 length: 16 amino acids. V lost 0 bases to trimming and J lost 1 base, with 10 bases between them. Germline CDR1 reads SGHRS; CDR2 reads YFSETQ. CDR3 region: CASSLDLGVNTGELFF. CDR3 bases: TGCGCCAGCAGCTTGGATCTGGGAGTGAACACCGGGGAGCTGTTTTTT.

The chain joins TRBV18 to TRBJ2-7; 8 positions match TRBD2. Germline CDR1 KGHSH, CDR2 LQKENI. The V and J ends lost 5 bases and 6 bases, in that order; junction bases with no gene match: 9. The CDR3 runs 14 residues. The CDR3 reads CASSEAGGRSEQYF. CDR3 DNA: TGTGCCAGCTCAGAGGCGGGAGGTCGTAGCGAGCAGTACTTC.

This chain connects TRBV19 to TRBJ1-2, with TRBD1 matching over 7 bases. CDR3 size: 14 residues. In germline, CDR1 is LNHDA, CDR2 SQIVND (reference sequence). J gave up 2 bases and V 3 bases, and 3 bases lay outside the gene matches. CDR3 loop: CASSMKGANYGYTF. The CDR3 coding sequence is TGTGCCAGTAGTATGAAGGGGGCGAACTATGGCTACACCTTC.

This clone was recorded only once. The chain carries TRBV7-9 and TRBJ2-1; 11 bases map to TRBD2. CDR1 and CDR2 from the germline V gene are SEHNR and FQNEAQ (reference sequence). V lost 5 bases and J lost 9; bases outside the gene matches: 6. This CDR3 has 14 amino acids. CDR3 in DNA: TGTGCCAGCAGCCCTAGCGGGAGGTTTTCTGAGCAGTTCTTC. It specifies CASSPSGRFSEQFF.

This clone was counted a single time. The CDR3 here is CASSLERAGETQYF. CDR3 nucleotide sequence: TGCGCCAGCAGCTTGGAGCGGGCCGGGGAGACCCAGTACTTC. The chain combines TRBV5-1 with TRBJ2-5; TRBD2 is a possible D gene (6 bases). This CDR3 has 14 amino acids. CDR1 is SGHRS and CDR2 is YFSETQ in the germline V gene. The germline V and J ends were trimmed by 0 bases and 5 bases, with 11 bases remaining between them.

The chain uses TRBV6-2 or TRBV6-3 and TRBJ2-3; D remains ambiguous. Germline lookup yields CDR1 MNHEY and CDR2 SVGEGT. Trimming left V 5 bases short and J 3 bases short, with 6 bases between. CDR3 length: 12 residues. The CDR3 loop is CASSHLTDTQYF. CDR3 DNA sequence: TGTGCCAGCAGTCACCTAACAGATACGCAGTATTTT.

The chain links TRBV5-1 to TRBJ2-5, with D maybe TRBD2 (6 bases). Trimming shortened V by 0 bases and J by 2 bases, and 11 bases separated the two germline ends. Per the germline V gene, CDR1 is SGHRS and CDR2 is YFSETQ. The CDR3 covers 15 residues. The CDR3 DNA is TGCGCCAGCAGCTTGGCGGTGGGAGGTCAAGAGACCCAGTACTTC. This sequence encodes CASSLAVGGQETQYF. Complete variable domain (other parts from reference TRBV5-1 and TRBJ2-5): KAGVTQTPRYLIKTRGQQVTLSCSPISGHRSVSWYQQTPGQGLQFLFEYFSETQRNKGNFPGRFSGRQFSNSRSEMNVSTLELGDSALYLCASSLAVGGQETQYFGPGTRLLVL.

The gene calls are TRBV5-1 and TRBJ2-1, with 10 bases aligning to TRBD2. CDR1 is SGHRS, CDR2 YFSETQ, per germline. The CDR3 consists of 16 residues. Germline trimming cut 4 bases from V and 8 bases from J; bases unmatched to any gene: 12. CDR3 sequence (DNA): TGCGCCAGCAGCCCCAGACTAGCGGGTTTAGTGTATGAGCAGTTCTTC. It is translated as CASSPRLAGLVYEQFF. Supplemented by reference TRBV5-1 and TRBJ2-1, the full variable domain reads KAGVTQTPRYLIKTRGQQVTLSCSPISGHRSVSWYQQTPGQGLQFLFEYFSETQRNKGNFPGRFSGRQFSNSRSEMNVSTLELGDSALYLCASSPRLAGLVYEQFFGPGTRLTVL.

This clone has only a few counts. V usage is TRBV6-5 and J usage is TRBJ2-7; 11 nucleotides line up with TRBD2. The length of the CDR3 is 15 residues. With 4 bases clipped from V and 7 bases from J, the junction kept 9 bases outside the gene matches. The germline V gene encodes CDR1 MNHEY and CDR2 SVGAGI. As DNA, the CDR3 is TGTGCCAGCAGTTTGATAGCGGGAGGGCCGAAAGAGCAGTACTTC. Translating gives CASSLIAGGPKEQYF.

This clone was detected a few times. V gene TRBV30 combines with J gene TRBJ2-1, with 8 bases lining up with TRBD1. The CDR3 totals 13 residues. The V gene's germline CDR1 is GTSNPN and CDR2 SVGIG (reference sequence). With 5 bases clipped from V and 4 bases from J, the junction kept 4 bases outside the gene matches. The CDR3 DNA sequence: TGTGCCTGGGGACAGGGCATTTACAATGAGCAGTTCTTC. This sequence encodes CAWGQGIYNEQFF.

This clone was recorded once. The J gene is TRBJ2-5, the V gene TRBV10-1, with 9 positions matching TRBD2. The V gene's germline CDR1 is WNHNN and CDR2 SYGVQD (reference sequence). V was pared by 3 bases and J by 5 bases, with 10 bases of the junction left unmatched. This CDR3 spans 16 amino acids. The CDR3 sequence is CASSDPAGGPGETQYF. CDR3 bases: TGCGCCAGCAGTGATCCGGCGGGAGGGCCCGGGGAGACCCAGTACTTC.

The chain recombines TRBV7-8 with TRBJ1-2; TRBD1 is a possible D gene (5 bases). This CDR3 is built from 14 residues. V was trimmed by 1 base and J by 3 bases, leaving 9 bases between them. In germline, CDR1 is SGHVS, CDR2 FQNEAQ. In DNA, the CDR3 is TGTGCCAGCAGCTTAGGCAGGGTGGACTATGGCTACACCTTC. Its translation: CASSLGRVDYGYTF.

This clone came up once. The chain is built from TRBV11-2 and TRBJ2-7; D ambiguous. CDR1 is SGHAT and CDR2 is FQNNGV in the germline V gene. Trimming removed 7 bases from V and 1 base from J, with 14 bases in between. The CDR3 sequence is 14 residues long. In DNA, the CDR3 is TGTGCCAGCACCACTGACTTTTTGTCCTACGAGCAGTACTTC. Its protein product is CASTTDFLSYEQYF.

The rearrangement links TRBV2 to TRBJ1-1, with 8 bases lining up with TRBD1. Germline values: CDR1 SNHLY, CDR2 FYNNEI. Germline trimming cut 5 bases from V and 5 bases from J; bases unmatched to any gene: 7. The CDR3 is made up of 14 amino acids. The CDR3 is CASSTQGVWTEAFF. DNA for the CDR3: TGTGCCAGCAGTACACAGGGGGTATGGACTGAAGCTTTCTTT.

V is TRBV28 and J is TRBJ2-2; 8 bases match TRBD2. The junction had 10 bases not matched to a gene; V was cut back by 3 bases and J by 7 bases. This CDR3 comprises 16 residues. Germline V gene sequence: CDR1 MDHEN, CDR2 SYDVKM. The CDR3 reads CASSLVSGIISGELFF. CDR3 coding DNA: TGTGCCAGCAGTTTGGTTAGCGGGATAATTAGCGGGGAGCTGTTTTTT.

This clone was seen only a few times. The gene calls are TRBV2 and TRBJ2-1, with 11 bases aligning to TRBD2. CDR1 and CDR2 (germline): SNHLY, FYNNEI. This CDR3 spans 15 amino acids. The V gene end was trimmed by 6 bases and the J gene end by 5 bases; junction bases not matched to a gene: 6. CDR3 sequence (DNA): TGTGCCAGCAGCTTAGCGGGAGGGACTAACAATGAGCAGTTCTTC. It is translated as CASSLAGGTNNEQFF.

The rearrangement links TRBV2 to TRBJ2-7; 9 bases are shared with TRBD1. Trimming removed 7 bases from V and 5 bases from J; junction bases left unmatched: 18. This CDR3 contains 17 residues. The V gene's germline CDR1 is SNHLY and CDR2 FYNNEI. CDR3 sequence (DNA): TGTGCCAGCATCCTCGGGGGGCTACAGGGGGCTTCCCACGAGCAGTACTTC. This translates into CASILGGLQGASHEQYF.

J is TRBJ2-7 and V is TRBV9, with D tentatively TRBD1 (5 bases). Germline V CDR1 and CDR2: SGDLS, YYNGEE. V dropped 0 bases and J dropped 6 bases, with 13 bases sitting between them. CDR3 size: 14 residues. CDR3 sequence: CASSVVDTPREQYF. In DNA form, the CDR3 reads TGTGCCAGCAGCGTAGTGGACACCCCTCGCGAGCAGTACTTC.

In its sample, this clone was seen a few times. The rearrangement links TRBV6-5 to TRBJ2-3; tentatively, D is TRBD1 (6 bases). CDR1 and CDR2 (germline): MNHEY, SVGAGI. The CDR3 extends over 15 amino acids. Trimming shortened V by 2 bases and J by 1 base, and 10 bases separated the two germline ends. CDR3 bases: TGTGCCAGCAGTTACCTCAGGGGTGGCACAGATACGCAGTATTTT. Translated, it gives CASSYLRGGTDTQYF.

The genes are TRBV5-1 and TRBJ2-1; 9 positions match TRBD1. The CDR3 contains 15 residues. The junction had 9 bases not matched to a gene; V was cut back by 4 bases and J by 7 bases. Looked up from germline, CDR1 is SGHRS and CDR2 is YFSETQ. In DNA, the CDR3 is TGCGCCAGCAGCCCGGGACAGGGTCTAAGGAATGAGCAGTTCTTC. Translation gives CASSPGQGLRNEQFF.

This clone was counted a single time. The V call is TRBV6-6, the J call TRBJ1-1; tentatively, D is TRBD1 (6 bases). V was cut by 4 bases and J by 3 bases, with 12 bases left in between. Germline CDR1 reads MNHNY; CDR2 reads SVGAGI (reference sequence). The CDR3 has 14 residues. The CDR3 DNA is TGTGCCAGCAGTTCTCAGGGGCTATACACTGAAGCTTTCTTT. It is translated as CASSSQGLYTEAFF.

This chain joins TRBV29-1 and TRBJ2-7; TRBD1 might be the D (6 bases). Between the trimmed V and J ends, which lost 6 bases and 7 bases, there was a span of 19 bases. The length of the CDR3 is 13 residues. Germline CDR1 is SQVTM and CDR2 is ANQGSEA. The CDR3 here is CSVRRQESAEQYF. The CDR3 DNA follows: TGCAGCGTCCGACGACAGGAATCCGCTGAGCAGTACTTC.

The chain has TRBV4-1 and TRBJ2-3; 7 nucleotides match TRBD1. Trimming cost V 4 bases and J 6 bases; bases outside gene matches: 7. The length of the CDR3 is 14 residues. The germline gives CDR1 MGHRA, CDR2 YSYEKL. DNA of the CDR3: TGCGCCAGCAGCCTTGGACAGGCCTCGGATACGCAGTATTTT. This encodes CASSLGQASDTQYF.

Only a few counts were recorded for this clone. The chain uses TRBV5-4 and TRBJ1-5; TRBD1 matches 11 bases. Trimming removed 4 bases from V and 5 bases from J; junction bases left unmatched: 5. Per germline, CDR1 SGHNT and CDR2 YYREEE (reference sequence). The CDR3 contains 15 residues. The CDR3 sequence is CASSADRGHDQPQHF. The DNA of the CDR3 is TGTGCCAGCAGCGCGGACAGGGGGCACGATCAGCCCCAGCATTTT.